This entry is about one T cell receptor beta chain. Antigen unknown. The CDR3 runs 14 residues. V trimming: 6 bases; J trimming: 5 bases; junction bases outside the gene matches: 10. Germline V gives CDR1 MNHEY, CDR2 SVGAGI. The data derive from a study of PD-L1 blockade in urothelial cancer. Study summary: The median number of T cells present in blood samples was roughly 130,000.

The method was immunoSEQ multiplex PCR; TCRdb's version includes in-frame clones alone and lacks a portion of them. The profile shows about 88,000 clones, more than 85% of them singletons. Study-level results: When measured at 3 weeks, tumor-associated blood clones expanded more in durable-benefit patients. Pretreatment clonality of the blood TCR repertoire below the median was predictive of superior survival.

The rearrangement links TRBV6-5 to TRBJ2-7, with 7 bases that match TRBD2. The sequence was collected from a man in his sixties with urothelial cancer. The starting material was PBMCs, obtained around atezolizumab (anti-PD-L1) treatment. The CDR3 region is CASRGLPSSDEQYF. CDR3 nucleotide sequence: TGTGCCAGCAGGGGACTACCCTCTTCGGACGAGCAGTACTTC.